Below, 13 T cell receptor beta chains from the same sample are listed, as sequenced in a study of CD8 T cells in Susac syndrome. Random-hexamer reverse transcription was applied to roughly 0.5 to 1 ug RNA. TCRdb analysed the immunoSEQ multiplex PCR reads with MiXCR anew, one entry per CDR3 protein. The profile shows some 300,000 distinct CDR3 sequences, around 85% of them singletons. What was sequenced was CD8+ T cells from PBMCs. The source of these receptors is a human donor with multiple sclerosis.

The genes are TRBV2 and TRBJ2-3; D might be TRBD1 (6 bases). The CDR3 extends over 16 amino acids. The V end was cut by 2 bases, the J end by 5 bases, with 17 bases between. The germline CDR1 and CDR2 sequences are SNHLY and FYNNEI. CDR3 protein: CASSESGNRVGDTQYF. As DNA, the CDR3 is TGTGCCAGCAGTGAAAGTGGTAACAGGGTGGGAGATACGCAGTATTTT. Full variable domain (remainder filled in from reference TRBV2 and TRBJ2-3): EPEVTQTPSHQVTQMGQEVILRCVPISNHLYFYWYRQILGQKVEFLVSFYNNEISEKSEIFDDQFSVERPDGSNFTLKIRSTKLEDSAMYFCASSESGNRVGDTQYFGPGTRLTVL.

The chain couples TRBV6-2 or TRBV6-3 to TRBJ2-1; tentative D call: TRBD1 (6 bases). The length of the CDR3 is 12 residues. From germline, CDR1 is MNHEY and CDR2 SVGEGT. V lost 4 bases and J lost 15, with 16 bases in between. This chain's CDR3 is CASSSQTGPVFF. For the CDR3, the DNA is TGTGCCAGCAGTTCCCAGACAGGCCCCGTGTTCTTC.

The chain is built from TRBV20-1 and TRBJ2-7; D tentatively fits TRBD1 or TRBD2 (5 bases each). The germline V gene has CDR1 DFQATT and CDR2 SNEGSKA (reference sequence). V lost 3 bases, J lost 7 bases, and 19 bases lay in between. CDR3 length: 14 amino acids. Written as DNA, the CDR3 is TGCAGTGCTAGTTCGTGGGGGATAGCTGGGGAGCAGTACTTC. The encoded protein is CSASSWGIAGEQYF.

The chain employs TRBV11-2 and TRBJ2-7; no clear D gene. V dropped 1 base and J dropped 6 bases, with 10 bases sitting between them. This CDR3 has 13 residues. Germline CDR1 reads SGHAT; CDR2 reads FQNNGV. CDR3 coding DNA: TGTGCCAGCAGCTTAGGAGCATCGCTCGAGCAGTACTTC. It encodes CASSLGASLEQYF.

The chain uses TRBV12-3 or TRBV12-4 and TRBJ2-5; D possibly corresponds to TRBD2 (5 bases). Trimming shortened V by 6 bases and J by 3 bases, and 8 bases separated the two germline ends. The CDR3 is 12 residues long. In DNA, the CDR3 is TGTGCCAGCAGGGTGGGAGAAGAGACCCAGTACTTC. As protein: CASRVGEETQYF.

The rearrangement links TRBV12-3 or TRBV12-4 to TRBJ1-5; D might be TRBD1 (5 bases). The CDR3 runs to 14 residues. Trimming cost V 5 bases and J 5 bases, with 13 bases left between them. Here the CDR3 reads CASSHGGEYQPQHF. CDR3 nucleotides: TGTGCCAGCAGTCACGGGGGGGAGTATCAGCCCCAGCATTTT.

The J gene is TRBJ2-1, the V gene TRBV6-1; D ambiguous. V was clipped by 8 bases and J by 5 bases, with 10 bases between them. Germline lookup yields CDR1 MNHNS and CDR2 SASEGT. The CDR3 runs to 12 residues. CDR3 in amino acids: CASDGANNEQFF. The CDR3 DNA reads TGTGCCAGCGACGGAGCCAACAATGAGCAGTTCTTC.

V is TRBV4-3 and J is TRBJ1-1, with D tentatively TRBD1 (5 bases). Germline CDR1 is LGHNA and CDR2 is YSLEER. The ends were cut back, 1 base at V and 5 bases at J, with 14 bases in the middle. This CDR3 spans 15 amino acids. DNA for the CDR3: TGCGCCAGCAGCCAAGTGCAGGGTACTGGGACTGAAGCTTTCTTT. Its translation is CASSQVQGTGTEAFF.

The rearrangement links TRBV6-1 to TRBJ2-3, with 10 bases matching TRBD2. V lost 5 bases, J lost 5 bases, and 4 bases stayed unmatched. There are 14 residues in the CDR3. Germline lookup yields CDR1 MNHNS and CDR2 SASEGT. CDR3 coding DNA: TGTGCCAGCAGTCTAGCGGGAGTAGGAGATACGCAGTATTTT. This encodes CASSLAGVGDTQYF.

This clonotype occurred once. V and J are TRBV12-3 or TRBV12-4 and TRBJ2-7, with 7 bases aligning to TRBD2. Trimming cost V 2 bases and J 0 bases; bases outside gene matches: 4. This CDR3 is 15 amino acids long. In DNA form, the CDR3 reads TGTGCCAGCAGTTTACTAGCGGAGAGCTCCTACGAGCAGTACTTC. This sequence encodes CASSLLAESSYEQYF.

The V gene is TRBV9, the J gene TRBJ1-2; no definite D call. CDR3 length equals 14 residues. V lost 1 base to trimming and J lost 3 bases, with 10 bases between them. CDR1 is SGDLS, CDR2 YYNGEE, per germline. CDR3 region: CASSVRPSHYGYTF. CDR3 DNA: TGTGCCAGCAGCGTACGACCGTCCCACTATGGCTACACCTTC.

The rearrangement joins TRBV12-2 to TRBJ2-5. TRBV12-2 constitutes a pseudogene. The CDR3 consists of 11 residues. The CDR3 DNA reads TGTGCGAAGGGATGTAGCGAGACCCAGTACTTC. This translates into CAKGCSETQYF.

The rearrangement joins TRBV11-2 to TRBJ1-1; D perhaps matches TRBD1 (6 bases). Trimming took off 0 bases at V and 0 bases at J, with 11 bases between the two ends. The CDR3 is made up of 16 amino acids. Germline V gene lookup returns CDR1 SGHAT and CDR2 FQNNGV. The CDR3 sequence: CASSLEHRDMNTEAFF. The CDR3 region has the DNA TGTGCCAGCAGCTTAGAACACAGGGATATGAACACTGAAGCTTTCTTT.